This T cell receptor beta chain was identified during a study of cytomegalovirus exposure and HLA in healthy donors (dated by TCRdb to about 2017). Turning to the overall study: A later analysis indicated that the 95 to 150 validation repertoires were generated on the platform also employed for the 670 or so repertoires of the first cohort. The study aimed to test whether signatures of past pathogen exposure could be identified by cataloging public T cell receptors. Along with the roughly 670-subject first cohort, a separate validation cohort of around 110 different subjects was used. The study combined high-throughput TCR immunosequencing, statistical association of individual TCRs with disease status, and machine learning to predict cytomegalovirus infection status. Findings and caveats that apply to the study as a whole: The classifier was reported to diagnose cytomegalovirus status with high specificity and sensitivity in both the original and validation cohorts. Most TCR sequences were seen in very few donors, while some public TCRs were found in many individuals. The study listed 164 TCR beta chains as associated with cytomegalovirus. The authors suggested that the approach could potentially be generalized to other disease states and immunological phenotypes. A few of the identified cytomegalovirus-associated TCR beta chains were confirmed in vitro to be specific for cytomegalovirus antigens. Subsequent analysis determined that TCRs grouped into clusters in the first cohort also showed a tendency toward co-occurrence across the roughly 120 validation repertoires, and roughly 94% of cluster scores exceeded 0. A later analysis lacked HLA typing for the validation cohort, so it scored co-occurrence in that cohort across all 130 or so repertoires.

Trimming takes 3 bases from V and 7 bases from J, and the germline ends sit 12 bases apart. The CDR3 measures 13 amino acids from cysteine to phenylalanine. The sequence is cut down to CDR3 DNA, 39 bases in frame from base 1. In the germline V gene (reference sequence), CDR1 corresponds to LNHDA and CDR2 to SQIVND. Separate from the roughly 700-subject first cohort, the validation cohort of some 130 subjects was the group to which the donors belonged. Notes on this clone: What antigen it recognizes has not been identified. It has no much larger one-base neighbor in the sample; base qualities were not kept.

Library preparation used the immunoSEQ multiplex PCR assay. For the original study's pipeline: To diagnose cytomegalovirus status from the catalog of TCR beta chain sequences, a statistical classification framework was built. The clones in this table, taken by TCRdb from immuneACCESS, are in-frame only. Not every clone is retained; where verified, under half of the shortfall comes from an unresolved V gene, and the cause of the rest is unknown. Clone size and the V and J calls come from that table; the DNA yielded D and trimming. For this sample the table gives some 130,000 clones, of which approximately 87% were detected only once. About 6.3% of the sample rests with the top ten.

The sequence is built from TRBV19 and TRBJ1-1; the D gene is possibly TRBD1, with 5 bases matching. The clonotype originates from a young woman in good health and CMV-seropositive. Sequenced: PBMCs. At the DNA level, the sequence is TGTGCCAGTAGTATCGCCAGGGATATTGAAGCTTTCTTT. It codes for CASSIARDIEAFF.